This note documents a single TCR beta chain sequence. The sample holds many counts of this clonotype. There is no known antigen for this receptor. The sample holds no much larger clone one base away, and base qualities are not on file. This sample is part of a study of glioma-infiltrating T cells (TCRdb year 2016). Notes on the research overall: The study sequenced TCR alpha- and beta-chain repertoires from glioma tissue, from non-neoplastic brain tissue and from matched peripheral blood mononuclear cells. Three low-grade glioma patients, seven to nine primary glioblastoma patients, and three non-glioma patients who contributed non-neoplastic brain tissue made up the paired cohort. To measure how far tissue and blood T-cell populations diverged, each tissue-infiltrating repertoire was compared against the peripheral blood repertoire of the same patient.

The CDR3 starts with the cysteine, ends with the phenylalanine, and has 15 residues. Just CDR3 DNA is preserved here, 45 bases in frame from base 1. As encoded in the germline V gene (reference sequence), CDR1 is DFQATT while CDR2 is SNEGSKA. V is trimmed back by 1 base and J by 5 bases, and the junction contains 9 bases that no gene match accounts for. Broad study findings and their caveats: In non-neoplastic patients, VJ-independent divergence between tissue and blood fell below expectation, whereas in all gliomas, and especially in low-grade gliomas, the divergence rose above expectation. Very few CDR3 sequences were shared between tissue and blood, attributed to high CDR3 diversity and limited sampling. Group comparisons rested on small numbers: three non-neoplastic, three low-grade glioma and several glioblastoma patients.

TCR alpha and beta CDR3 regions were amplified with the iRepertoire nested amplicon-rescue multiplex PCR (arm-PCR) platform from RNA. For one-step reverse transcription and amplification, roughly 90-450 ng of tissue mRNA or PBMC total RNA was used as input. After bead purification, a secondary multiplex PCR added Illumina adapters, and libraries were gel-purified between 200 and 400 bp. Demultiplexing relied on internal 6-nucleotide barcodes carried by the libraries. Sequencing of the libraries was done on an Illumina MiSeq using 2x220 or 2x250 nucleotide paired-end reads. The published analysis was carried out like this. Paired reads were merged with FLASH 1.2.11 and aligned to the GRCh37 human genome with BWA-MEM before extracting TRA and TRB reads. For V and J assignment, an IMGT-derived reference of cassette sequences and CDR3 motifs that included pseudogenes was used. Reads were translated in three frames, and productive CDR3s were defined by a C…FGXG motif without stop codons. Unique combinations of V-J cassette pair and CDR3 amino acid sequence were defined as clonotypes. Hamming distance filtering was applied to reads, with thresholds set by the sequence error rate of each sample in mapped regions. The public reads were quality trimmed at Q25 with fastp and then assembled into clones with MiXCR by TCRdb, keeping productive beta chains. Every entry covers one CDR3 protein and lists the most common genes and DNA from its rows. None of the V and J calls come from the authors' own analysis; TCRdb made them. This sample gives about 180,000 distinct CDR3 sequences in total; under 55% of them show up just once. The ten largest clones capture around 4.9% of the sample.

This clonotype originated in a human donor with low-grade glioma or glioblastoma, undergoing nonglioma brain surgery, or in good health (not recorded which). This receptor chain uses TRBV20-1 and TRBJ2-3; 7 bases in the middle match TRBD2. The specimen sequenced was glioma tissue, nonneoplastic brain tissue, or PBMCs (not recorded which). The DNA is TGCAGTGCTAGAGGGGAGCGGGGCGCTGGAGATACGCAGTATTTT. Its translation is CSARGERGAGDTQYF.